Sequencing of this TCR beta chain was carried out in a study of blood T cells in healthy people across ages. A J-beta primer mix and a sample-barcoded 5' primer were used in a second PCR of about 7 to 11 cycles. Each CDR3 protein gets one entry after TCRdb re-called the 5' RACE reads with MiXCR. The data show roughly 800,000 distinct CDR3 sequences, with 55% to 70% seen just once and approximately 21% held by the top ten. Isolation of PBMCs gave at least 6 million cells per sample. With V trimmed by 4 bases and J by 8 bases, 14 bases remained unmatched. The CDR3 sequence is 15 residues long. Germline loops: CDR1 DFQATT, CDR2 SNEGSKA (reference sequence).

The chain combines TRBV20-1 with TRBJ2-1, with 7 positions matching TRBD2. The sequencing sample was made of blood. This TCR came from a man younger than 40 in good health. The CDR3 spells CSATSGLEGFHEQFF. The CDR3 region has the DNA TGCAGTGCTACCTCCGGACTAGAAGGCTTCCATGAGCAGTTCTTC.